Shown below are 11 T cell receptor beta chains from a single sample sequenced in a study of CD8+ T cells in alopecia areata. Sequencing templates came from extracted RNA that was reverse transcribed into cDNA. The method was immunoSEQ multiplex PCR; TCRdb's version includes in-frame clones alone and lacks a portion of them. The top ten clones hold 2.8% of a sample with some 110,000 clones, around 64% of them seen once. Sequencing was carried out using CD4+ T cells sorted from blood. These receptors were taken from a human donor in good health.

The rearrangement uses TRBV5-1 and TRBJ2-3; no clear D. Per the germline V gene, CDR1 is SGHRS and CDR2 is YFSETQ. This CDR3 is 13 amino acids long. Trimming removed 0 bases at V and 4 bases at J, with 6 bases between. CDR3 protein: CASSLAGPDTQYF. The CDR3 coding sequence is TGCGCCAGCAGCTTGGCGGGCCCAGATACGCAGTATTTT.

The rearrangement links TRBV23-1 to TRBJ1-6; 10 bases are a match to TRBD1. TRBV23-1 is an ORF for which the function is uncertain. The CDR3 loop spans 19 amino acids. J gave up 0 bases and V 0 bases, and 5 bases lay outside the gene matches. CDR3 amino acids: CASSQSPGQGSSYNSPLHF. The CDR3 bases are TGCGCCAGCAGTCAATCGCCGGGACAGGGGAGCTCCTATAATTCACCCCTCCACTTT.

The CDR3 loop is CSVGDSYSYEQYF. CDR3 in DNA: TGCAGCGTTGGGGACAGTTATTCTTACGAGCAGTACTTC. The rearrangement links TRBV29-1 to TRBJ2-7; 7 bases are a match to TRBD1. Trimming took 4 bases from V and 4 from J; bases not matched to a gene: 7. Germline values: CDR1 SQVTM, CDR2 ANQGSEA. The CDR3 is 13 residues long.

The CDR3: CAWAPHTGELFF. The DNA for the CDR3 is TGTGCCTGGGCCCCTCACACCGGGGAGCTGTTTTTT. The chain recombines TRBV30 with TRBJ2-2; unclear D gene. In germline, CDR1 is GTSNPN, CDR2 SVGIG (reference sequence). V dropped 5 bases and J dropped 3 bases, with 7 bases sitting between them. This CDR3 has 12 amino acids.

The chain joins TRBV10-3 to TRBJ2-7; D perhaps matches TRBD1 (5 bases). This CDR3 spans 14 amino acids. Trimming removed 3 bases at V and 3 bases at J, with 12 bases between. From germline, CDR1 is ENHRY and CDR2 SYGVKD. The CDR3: CAISDPRQIYEQYF. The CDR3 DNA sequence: TGTGCCATCAGTGACCCTAGACAGATCTACGAGCAGTACTTC.

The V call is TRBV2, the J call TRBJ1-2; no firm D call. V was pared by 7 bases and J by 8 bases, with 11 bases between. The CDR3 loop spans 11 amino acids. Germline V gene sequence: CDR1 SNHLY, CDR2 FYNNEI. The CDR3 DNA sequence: TGTGCCAGCACCGACATAGGCGGCTACACCTTC. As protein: CASTDIGGYTF.

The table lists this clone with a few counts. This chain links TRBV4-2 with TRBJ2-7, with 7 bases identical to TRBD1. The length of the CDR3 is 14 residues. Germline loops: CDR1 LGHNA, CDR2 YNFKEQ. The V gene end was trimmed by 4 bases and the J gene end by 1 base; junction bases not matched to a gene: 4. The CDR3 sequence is CASSPRDRSYEQYF. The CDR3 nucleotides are TGTGCCAGCAGCCCCCGGGACAGATCCTACGAGCAGTACTTC.

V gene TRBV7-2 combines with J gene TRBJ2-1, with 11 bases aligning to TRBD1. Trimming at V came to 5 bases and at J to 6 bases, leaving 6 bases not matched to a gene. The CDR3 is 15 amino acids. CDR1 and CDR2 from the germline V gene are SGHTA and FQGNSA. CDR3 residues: CASSPQGTGGNEQFF. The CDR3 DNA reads TGTGCCAGCAGCCCCCAAGGGACAGGGGGCAATGAGCAGTTCTTC.

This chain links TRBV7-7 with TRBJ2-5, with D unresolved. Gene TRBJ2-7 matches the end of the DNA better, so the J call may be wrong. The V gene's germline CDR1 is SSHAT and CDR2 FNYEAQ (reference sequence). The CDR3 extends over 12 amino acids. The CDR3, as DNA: TGTGCCAGCACCGCCCCTGGGGACGAGCAGTACTTC. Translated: CASTAPGDEQYF.

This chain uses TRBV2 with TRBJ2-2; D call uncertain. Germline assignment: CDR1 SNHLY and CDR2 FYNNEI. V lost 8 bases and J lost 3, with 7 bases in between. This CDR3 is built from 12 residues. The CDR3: CASGPDTGELFF. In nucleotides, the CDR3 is TGTGCCAGCGGACCGGACACCGGGGAGCTGTTTTTT.

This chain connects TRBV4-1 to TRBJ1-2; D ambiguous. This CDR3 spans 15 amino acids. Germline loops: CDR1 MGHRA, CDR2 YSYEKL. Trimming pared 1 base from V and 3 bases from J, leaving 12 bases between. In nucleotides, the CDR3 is TGCGCCAGCAGCCAAGGCCGGGCAGGCGACTATGGCTACACCTTC. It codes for CASSQGRAGDYGYTF.